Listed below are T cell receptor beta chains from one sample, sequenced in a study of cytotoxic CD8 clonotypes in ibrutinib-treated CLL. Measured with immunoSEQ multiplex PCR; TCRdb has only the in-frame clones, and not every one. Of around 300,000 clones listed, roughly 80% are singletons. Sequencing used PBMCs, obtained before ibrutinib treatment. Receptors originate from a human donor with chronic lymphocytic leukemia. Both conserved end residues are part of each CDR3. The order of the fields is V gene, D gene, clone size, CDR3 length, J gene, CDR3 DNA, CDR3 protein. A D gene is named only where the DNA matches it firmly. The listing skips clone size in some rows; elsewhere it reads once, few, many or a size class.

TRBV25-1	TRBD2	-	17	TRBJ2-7	TGTGCCAGCAGTCCCCGGGGGTGGGGAGCGGGAGTCTACGAGCAGTACTTC	CASSPRGWGAGVYEQYF
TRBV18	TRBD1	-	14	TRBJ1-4	TGTGCCAGCTCACCGGGGACAGAGAATGAAAAACTGTTTTTT	CASSPGTENEKLFF
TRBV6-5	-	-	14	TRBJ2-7	TGTGCCAGCAGGTTGAGGAGGGGGAGCTACGAGCAGTACTTC	CASRLRRGSYEQYF
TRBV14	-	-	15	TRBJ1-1	TGTGCCAGCAGCCAAGGGGGGGGATGGAACACTGAAGCTTTCTTT	CASSQGGGWNTEAFF
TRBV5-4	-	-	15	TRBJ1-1	TGTGCCAGCAGCCTGGACAGCAGAATGAACACTGAAGCTTTCTTT	CASSLDSRMNTEAFF
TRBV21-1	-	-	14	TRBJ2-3	TGTGCCAGCAGCACCTTCTCCCTCACAGATACGCAGTATTTT	CASSTFSLTDTQYF
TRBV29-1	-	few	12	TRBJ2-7	TGCAGCGTTGAGGCAGGGGGGTACGAGCAGTACTTC	CSVEAGGYEQYF
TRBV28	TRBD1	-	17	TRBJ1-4	TGTGCCAGCAGTTTACCCGGGACAGGGACAACTAATGAAAAACTGTTTTTT	CASSLPGTGTTNEKLFF
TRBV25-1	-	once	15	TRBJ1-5	TGTGCCAGCAGTGAGGACTCAAATAGCAATCAGCCCCAGCATTTT	CASSEDSNSNQPQHF
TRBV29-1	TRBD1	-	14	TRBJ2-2	TGCAGCGTTGCCCAACAGGGGGCCCACGGGGAGCTGTTTTTT	CSVAQQGAHGELFF
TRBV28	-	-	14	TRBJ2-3	TGTGCCAGCAGTTACGGGTCGGGCACAGATACGCAGTATTTT	CASSYGSGTDTQYF
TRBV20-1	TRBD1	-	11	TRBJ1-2	TGCAGCACGGACAGGGACTATGGCTACACCTTC	CSTDRDYGYTF
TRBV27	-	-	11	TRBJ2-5	TGTGCCAGCAGCAACGGGGAGACCCAGTACTTC	CASSNGETQYF
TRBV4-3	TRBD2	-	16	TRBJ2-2	TGCGCCAGCAGCCAGCACCTCTCGGGAGGAACCGGGGAGCTGTTTTTT	CASSQHLSGGTGELFF
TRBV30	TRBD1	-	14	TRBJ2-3	TGTGCCGAAGCGGGACAGGGGGGTACAGATACGCAGTATTTT	CAEAGQGGTDTQYF
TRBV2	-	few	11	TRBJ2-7	TGTGCCAGCGGGAGTCTCTACGAGCAGTACTTC	CASGSLYEQYF
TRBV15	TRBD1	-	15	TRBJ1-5	TGTGCCACCAACCAGGGACAGGGTGAGGGTCAGCCCCAGCATTTT	CATNQGQGEGQPQHF
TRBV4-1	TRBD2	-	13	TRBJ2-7	TGCGCCAGCAGCCAGCGGGAGTTCTACGAGCAGTACTTC	CASSQREFYEQYF
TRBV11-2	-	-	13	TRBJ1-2	TGTGCCAGCAGCCAGGACGGGCGGGATGGCTACACCTTC	CASSQDGRDGYTF
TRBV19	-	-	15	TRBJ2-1	TGTGCCAGTAGTATAGACCTGAAGCCCTACAATGAGCAGTTCTTC	CASSIDLKPYNEQFF
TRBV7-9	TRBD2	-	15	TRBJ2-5	TGTGCCAGCAGCCCGGGACTAGCGGGAGCGGAGACCCAGTACTTC	CASSPGLAGAETQYF
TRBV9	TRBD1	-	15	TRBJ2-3	TGTGCCAGCAGCGTAGCAGGGGGCATTTTAGATACGCAGTATTTT	CASSVAGGILDTQYF
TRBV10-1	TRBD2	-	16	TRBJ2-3	TGCGCCAGCAGTGGGGGGACTAGCGGGAGGACAGATACGCAGTATTTT	CASSGGTSGRTDTQYF
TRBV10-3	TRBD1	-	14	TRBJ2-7	TGTGCCATCACCCCGGGACAGGACTCCTACGAGCAGTACTTC	CAITPGQDSYEQYF
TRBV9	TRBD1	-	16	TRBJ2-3	TGTGCCAGCAGCGTAAGTGGACAGGGGCCCACAGATACGCAGTATTTT	CASSVSGQGPTDTQYF
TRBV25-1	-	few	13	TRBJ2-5	TGTGCCAGCAGTGGACAGCAGAAGGAGACCCAGTACTTC	CASSGQQKETQYF
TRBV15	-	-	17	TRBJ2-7	TGTGCCACCAGCAGAGATTCTTTTCTAGCTAGTCCCTACGAGCAGTACTTC	CATSRDSFLASPYEQYF
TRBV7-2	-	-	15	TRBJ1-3	TGTGCCAGCAGGCCTGGACAGAGCTCTGGAAACACCATATATTTT	CASRPGQSSGNTIYF
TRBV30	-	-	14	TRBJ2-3	TGTGCCTGGAGTGTATCGATTCACACAGATACGCAGTATTTT	CAWSVSIHTDTQYF
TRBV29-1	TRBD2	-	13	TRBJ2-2	TGCAGCGGGGGACTAGAAGACGCCGGGGAGCTGTTTTTT	CSGGLEDAGELFF
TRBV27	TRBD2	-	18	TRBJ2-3	TGTGCCAGCAGTTTTCTGATCAGAGCGGGAGCGAATACAGATACGCAGTATTTT	CASSFLIRAGANTDTQYF
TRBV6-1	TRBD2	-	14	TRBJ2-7	TGTGCCAGCAGTGTACTAGCGGGAGTCGGGGAGCAGTACTTC	CASSVLAGVGEQYF
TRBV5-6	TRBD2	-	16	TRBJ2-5	TGTGCCAGCAGCTTAAGAAGCGGGAGCTTCCAAGAGACCCAGTACTTC	CASSLRSGSFQETQYF
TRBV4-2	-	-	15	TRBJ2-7	TGTGCCAGCAGCCAAGGTTTAGCGGAGGCCTACGAGCAGTACTTC	CASSQGLAEAYEQYF
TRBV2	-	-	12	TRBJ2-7	TGTGCCAGCAGTGGACAGTCCTACGAGCAGTACTTC	CASSGQSYEQYF
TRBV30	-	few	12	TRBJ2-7	TGTGCCTGGAGTGAGAACAGGGACGAGCAGTACTTC	CAWSENRDEQYF
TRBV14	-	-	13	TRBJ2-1	TGTGCCAGCAGCCATTTAGGCTACAATGAGCAGTTCTTC	CASSHLGYNEQFF
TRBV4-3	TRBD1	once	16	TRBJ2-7	TGCGCCAGCAGCCAAGAACGGACCCAGGGGGCACGAGAGCAGTACTTC	CASSQERTQGAREQYF
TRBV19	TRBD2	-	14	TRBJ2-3	TGTGCCAGTAAGTGGGCTAGCGGGAGCGATACGCAGTATTTT	CASKWASGSDTQYF
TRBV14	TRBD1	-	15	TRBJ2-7	TGTGCCAGCAGCCAGGACAGGCTAAGCTCCTACGAGCAGTACTTC	CASSQDRLSSYEQYF
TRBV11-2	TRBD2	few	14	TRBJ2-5	TGTGCCAGCAGCTCAAGCGGGAGCATGGAGACCCAGTACTTC	CASSSSGSMETQYF
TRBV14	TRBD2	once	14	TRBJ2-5	TGTGCCAGCAGCAATAGCGGGACCTCGGGGACCCAGTACTTC	CASSNSGTSGTQYF
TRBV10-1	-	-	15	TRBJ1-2	TGCGCCAGCAGTAGAACACAGGACCCGGGCTATGGCTACACCTTC	CASSRTQDPGYGYTF
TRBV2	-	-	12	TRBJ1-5	TGTGCCAGCTCTTATAGCAATCAGCCCCAGCATTTT	CASSYSNQPQHF
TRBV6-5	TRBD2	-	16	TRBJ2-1	TGTGCCAGCAGTTCAGGACTAGCGGGACTTAGTAATGAGCAGTTCTTC	CASSSGLAGLSNEQFF
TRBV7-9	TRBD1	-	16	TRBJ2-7	TGTGCCAGCAGCTTCGGGACAGGGCATGGGGCCTACGAGCAGTACTTC	CASSFGTGHGAYEQYF
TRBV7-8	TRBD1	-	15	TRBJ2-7	TGTGCCAGCAGCTGGACCACGGGACAGGGCTACGAGCAGTACTTC	CASSWTTGQGYEQYF
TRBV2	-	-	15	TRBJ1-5	TGTGCCAGCAGTGTTAGGTCAGGGAGCAATCAGCCCCAGCATTTT	CASSVRSGSNQPQHF
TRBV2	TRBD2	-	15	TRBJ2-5	TGTGCCAGCAGTGAGTTAGCGGGGGTCCGGGGGTCCCAGTACTTC	CASSELAGVRGSQYF
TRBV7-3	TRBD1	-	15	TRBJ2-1	TGTGCCAGCAGCCCCCAGCAGGGGGCATTTCATGAGCAGTTCTTC	CASSPQQGAFHEQFF
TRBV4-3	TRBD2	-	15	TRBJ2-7	TGCGCCAGCAGCCACCGACTAGCGGGGGCCTACGAGCAGTACTTC	CASSHRLAGAYEQYF
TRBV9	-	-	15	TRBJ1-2	TGTGCCAGCAGCGTAGATCTCACAGGCGCCTATGGCTACACCTTC	CASSVDLTGAYGYTF
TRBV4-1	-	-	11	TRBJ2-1	TGCGCCAGCAGCCAAGCAGGATGGCAGTTCTTC	CASSQAGWQFF